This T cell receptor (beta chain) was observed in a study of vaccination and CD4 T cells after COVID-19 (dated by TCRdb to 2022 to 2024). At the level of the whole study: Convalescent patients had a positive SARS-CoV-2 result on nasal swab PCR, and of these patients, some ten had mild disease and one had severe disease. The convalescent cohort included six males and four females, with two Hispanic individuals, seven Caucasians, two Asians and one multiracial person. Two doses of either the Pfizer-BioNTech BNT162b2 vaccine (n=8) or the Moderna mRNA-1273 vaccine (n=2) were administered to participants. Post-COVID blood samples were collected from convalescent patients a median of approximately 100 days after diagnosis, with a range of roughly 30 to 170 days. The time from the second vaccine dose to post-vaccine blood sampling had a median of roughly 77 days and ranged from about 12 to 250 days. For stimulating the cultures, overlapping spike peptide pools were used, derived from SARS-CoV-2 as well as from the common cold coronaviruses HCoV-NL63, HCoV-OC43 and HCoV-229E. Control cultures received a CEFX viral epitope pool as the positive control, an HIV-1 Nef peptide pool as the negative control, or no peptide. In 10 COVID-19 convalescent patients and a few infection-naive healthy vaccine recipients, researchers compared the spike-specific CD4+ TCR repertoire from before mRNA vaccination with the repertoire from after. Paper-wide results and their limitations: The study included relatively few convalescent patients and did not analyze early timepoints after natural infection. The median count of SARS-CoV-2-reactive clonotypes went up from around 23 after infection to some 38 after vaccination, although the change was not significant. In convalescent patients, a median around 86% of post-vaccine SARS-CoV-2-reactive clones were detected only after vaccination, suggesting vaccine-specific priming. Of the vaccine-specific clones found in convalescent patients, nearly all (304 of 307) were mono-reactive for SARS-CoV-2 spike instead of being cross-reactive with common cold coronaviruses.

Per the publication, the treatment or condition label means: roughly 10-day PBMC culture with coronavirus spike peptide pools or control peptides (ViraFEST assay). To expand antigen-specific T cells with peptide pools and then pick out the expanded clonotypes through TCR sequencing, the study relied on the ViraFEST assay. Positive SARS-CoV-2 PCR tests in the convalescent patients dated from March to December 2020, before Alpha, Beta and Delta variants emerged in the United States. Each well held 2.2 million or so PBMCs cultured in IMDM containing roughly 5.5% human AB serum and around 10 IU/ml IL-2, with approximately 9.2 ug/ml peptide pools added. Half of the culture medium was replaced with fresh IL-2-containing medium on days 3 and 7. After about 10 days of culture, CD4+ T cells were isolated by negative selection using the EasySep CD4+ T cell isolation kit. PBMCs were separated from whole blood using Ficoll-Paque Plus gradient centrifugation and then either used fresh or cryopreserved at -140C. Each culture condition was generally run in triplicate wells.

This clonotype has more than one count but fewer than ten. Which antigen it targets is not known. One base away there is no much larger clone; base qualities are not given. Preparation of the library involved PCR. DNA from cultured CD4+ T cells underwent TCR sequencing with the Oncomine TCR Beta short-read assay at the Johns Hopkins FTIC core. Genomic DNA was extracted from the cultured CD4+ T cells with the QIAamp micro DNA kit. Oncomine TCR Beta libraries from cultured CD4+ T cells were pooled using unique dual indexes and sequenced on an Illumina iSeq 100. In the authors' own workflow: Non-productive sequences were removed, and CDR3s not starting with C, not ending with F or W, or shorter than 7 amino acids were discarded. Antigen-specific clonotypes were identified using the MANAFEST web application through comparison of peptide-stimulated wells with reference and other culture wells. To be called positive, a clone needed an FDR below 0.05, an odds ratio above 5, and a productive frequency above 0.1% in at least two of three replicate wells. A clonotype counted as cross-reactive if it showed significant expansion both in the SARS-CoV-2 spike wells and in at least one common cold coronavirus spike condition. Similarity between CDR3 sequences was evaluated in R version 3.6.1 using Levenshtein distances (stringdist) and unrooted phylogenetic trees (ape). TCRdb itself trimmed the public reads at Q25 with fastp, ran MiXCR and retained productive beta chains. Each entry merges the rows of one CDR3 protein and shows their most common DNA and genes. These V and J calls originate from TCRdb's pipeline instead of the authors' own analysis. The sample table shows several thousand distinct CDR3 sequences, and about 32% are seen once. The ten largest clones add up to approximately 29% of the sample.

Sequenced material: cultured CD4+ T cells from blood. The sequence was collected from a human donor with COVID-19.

The CDR3 region has the sequence CASSPGQVYEQYF. The DNA sequence follows: TGTGCCAGCAGTCCCGGACAGGTCTACGAGCAGTACTTC. The rearrangement combines TRBV7-8 with TRBJ2-7; the central 7 bases match TRBD1. The CDR3, cysteine through phenylalanine, is 13 amino acids long. The CDR3 DNA has 39 bases and is translated from base 1. Relative to germline, V is missing 6 bases and J is missing 3 bases, with 5 bases of the junction outside any gene match. Reading the germline V gene gives CDR1 SGHVS and CDR2 FQNEAQ.